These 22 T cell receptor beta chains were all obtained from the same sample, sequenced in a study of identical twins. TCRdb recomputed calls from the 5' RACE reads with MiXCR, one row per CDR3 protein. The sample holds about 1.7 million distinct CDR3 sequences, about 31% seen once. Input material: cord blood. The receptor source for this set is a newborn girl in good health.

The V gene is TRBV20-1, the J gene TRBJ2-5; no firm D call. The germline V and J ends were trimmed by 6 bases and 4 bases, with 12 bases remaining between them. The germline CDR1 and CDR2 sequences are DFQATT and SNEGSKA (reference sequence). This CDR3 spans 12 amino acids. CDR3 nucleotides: TGCAGTGCCTTAGGGCTGAGAGAGACCCAGTACTTC. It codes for CSALGLRETQYF.

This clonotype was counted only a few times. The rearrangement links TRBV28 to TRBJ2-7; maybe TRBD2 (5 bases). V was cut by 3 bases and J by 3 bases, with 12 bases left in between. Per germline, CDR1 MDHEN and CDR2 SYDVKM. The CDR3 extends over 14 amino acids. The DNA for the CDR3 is TGTGCCAGCAGTTTGCAGGACTGGATCTACGAGCAGTACTTC. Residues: CASSLQDWIYEQYF.

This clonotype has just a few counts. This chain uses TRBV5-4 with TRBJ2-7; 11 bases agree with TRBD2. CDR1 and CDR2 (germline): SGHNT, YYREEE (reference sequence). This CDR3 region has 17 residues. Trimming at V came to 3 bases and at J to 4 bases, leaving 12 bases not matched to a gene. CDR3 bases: TGTGCCAGCAGCTACTTGCCCCCTAGCGGGGGGACGTACGAGCAGTACTTC. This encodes CASSYLPPSGGTYEQYF.

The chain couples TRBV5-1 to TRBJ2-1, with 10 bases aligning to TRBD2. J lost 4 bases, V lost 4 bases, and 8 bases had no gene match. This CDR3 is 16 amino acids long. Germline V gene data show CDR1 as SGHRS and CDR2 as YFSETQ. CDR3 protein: CASSRRTSGPYNEQFF. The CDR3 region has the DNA TGCGCCAGCAGCCGAAGGACTAGCGGACCATACAATGAGCAGTTCTTC.

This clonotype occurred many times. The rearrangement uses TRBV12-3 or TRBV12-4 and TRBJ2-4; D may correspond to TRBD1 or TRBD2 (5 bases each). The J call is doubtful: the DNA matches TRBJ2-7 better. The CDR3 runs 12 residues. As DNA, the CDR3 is TGTGCCAGCAGTGGGGGTGTCTACGAGCAGTACTTC. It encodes CASSGGVYEQYF.

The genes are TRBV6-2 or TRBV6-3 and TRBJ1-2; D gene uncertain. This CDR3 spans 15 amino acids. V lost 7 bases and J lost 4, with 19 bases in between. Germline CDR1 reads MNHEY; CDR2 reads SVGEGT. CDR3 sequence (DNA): TGTGCCAGCATCGAGACACCGACCCCCCTCTATGGCTACACCTTC. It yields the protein CASIETPTPLYGYTF.

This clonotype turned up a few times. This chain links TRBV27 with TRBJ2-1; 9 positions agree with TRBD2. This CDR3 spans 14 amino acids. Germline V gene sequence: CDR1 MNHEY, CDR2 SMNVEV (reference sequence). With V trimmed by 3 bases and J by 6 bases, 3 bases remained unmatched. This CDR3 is CASSFLAGTNEQFF. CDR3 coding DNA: TGTGCCAGCAGTTTCCTAGCGGGGACCAATGAGCAGTTCTTC.

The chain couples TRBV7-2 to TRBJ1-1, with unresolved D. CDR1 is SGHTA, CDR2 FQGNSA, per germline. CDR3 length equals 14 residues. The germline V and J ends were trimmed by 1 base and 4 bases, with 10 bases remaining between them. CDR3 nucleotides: TGTGCCAGCAGCTTAGACGCAGGAGGCACTGAAGCTTTCTTT. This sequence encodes CASSLDAGGTEAFF.

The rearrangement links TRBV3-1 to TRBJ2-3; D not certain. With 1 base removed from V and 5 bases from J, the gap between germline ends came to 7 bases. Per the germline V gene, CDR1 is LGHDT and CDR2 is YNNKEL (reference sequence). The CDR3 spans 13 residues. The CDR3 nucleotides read TGTGCCAGCAGCCAAGCGGCTGAAGATACGCAGTATTTT. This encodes CASSQAAEDTQYF.

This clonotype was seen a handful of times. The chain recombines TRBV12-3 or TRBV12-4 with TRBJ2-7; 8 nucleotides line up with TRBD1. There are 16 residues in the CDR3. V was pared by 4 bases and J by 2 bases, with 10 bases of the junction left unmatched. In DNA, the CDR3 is TGTGCCAGCAGTTGGTGGGACAGGAGTCTTACCTACGAGCAGTACTTC. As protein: CASSWWDRSLTYEQYF.

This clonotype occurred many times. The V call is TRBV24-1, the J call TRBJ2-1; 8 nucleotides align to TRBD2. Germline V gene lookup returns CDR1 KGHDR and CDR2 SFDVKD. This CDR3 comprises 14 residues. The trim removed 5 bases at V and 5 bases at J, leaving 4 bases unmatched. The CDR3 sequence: CATSAAGGHNEQFF. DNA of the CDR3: TGTGCCACCAGTGCGGCGGGAGGCCACAATGAGCAGTTCTTC.

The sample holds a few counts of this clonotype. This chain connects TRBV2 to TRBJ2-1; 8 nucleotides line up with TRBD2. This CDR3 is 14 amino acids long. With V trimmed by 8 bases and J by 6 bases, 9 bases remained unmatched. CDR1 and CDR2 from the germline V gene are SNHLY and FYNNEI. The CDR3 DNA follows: TGTGCCAGCCATCGAATAGCGGGACCCAATGAGCAGTTCTTC. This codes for CASHRIAGPNEQFF. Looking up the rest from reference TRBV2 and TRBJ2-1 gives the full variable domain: EPEVTQTPSHQVTQMGQEVILRCVPISNHLYFYWYRQILGQKVEFLVSFYNNEISEKSEIFDDQFSVERPDGSNFTLKIRSTKLEDSAMYFCASHRIAGPNEQFFGPGTRLTVL.

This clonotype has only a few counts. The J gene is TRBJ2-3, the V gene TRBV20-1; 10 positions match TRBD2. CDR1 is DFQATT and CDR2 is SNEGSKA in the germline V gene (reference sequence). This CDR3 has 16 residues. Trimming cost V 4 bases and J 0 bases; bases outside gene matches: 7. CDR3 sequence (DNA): TGCAGTGCTATAAGCTTACTAGCGGGGAGCACAGATACGCAGTATTTT. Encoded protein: CSAISLLAGSTDTQYF.

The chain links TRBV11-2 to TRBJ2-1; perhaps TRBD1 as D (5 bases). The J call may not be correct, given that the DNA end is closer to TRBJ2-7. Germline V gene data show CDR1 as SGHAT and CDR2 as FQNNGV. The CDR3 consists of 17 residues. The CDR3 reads CASTNMGLVRSYNEQYF. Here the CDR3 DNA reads TGTGCCAGCACTAACATGGGGCTAGTACGGTCCTACAATGAGCAGTACTTC.

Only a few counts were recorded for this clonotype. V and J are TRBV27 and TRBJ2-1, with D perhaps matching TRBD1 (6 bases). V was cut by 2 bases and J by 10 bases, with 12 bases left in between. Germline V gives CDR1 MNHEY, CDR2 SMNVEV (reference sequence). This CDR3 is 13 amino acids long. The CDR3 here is CASSLNRAPEQFF. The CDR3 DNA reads TGTGCCAGCAGTTTAAACAGGGCCCCCGAGCAGTTCTTC.

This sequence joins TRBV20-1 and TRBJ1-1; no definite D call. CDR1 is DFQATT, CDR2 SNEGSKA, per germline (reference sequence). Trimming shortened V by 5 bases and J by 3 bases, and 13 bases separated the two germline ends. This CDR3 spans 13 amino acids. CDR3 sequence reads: CSALRAVYTEAFF. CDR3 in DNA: TGCAGTGCTTTGAGGGCTGTTTACACTGAAGCTTTCTTT.

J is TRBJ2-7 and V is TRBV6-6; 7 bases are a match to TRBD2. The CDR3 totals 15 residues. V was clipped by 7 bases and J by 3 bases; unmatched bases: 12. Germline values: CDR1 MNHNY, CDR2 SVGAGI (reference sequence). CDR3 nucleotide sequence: TGTGCCAGCACTTATAGGGCTAGCGGAAACTACGAGCAGTACTTC. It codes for CASTYRASGNYEQYF.

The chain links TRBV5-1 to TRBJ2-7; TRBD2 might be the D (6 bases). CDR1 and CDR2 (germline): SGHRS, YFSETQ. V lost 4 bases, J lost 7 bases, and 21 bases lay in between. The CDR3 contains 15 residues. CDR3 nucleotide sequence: TGCGCCAGCAGCGGGGGGACCACCTCCTACAATGAGCAGTACTTC. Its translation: CASSGGTTSYNEQYF. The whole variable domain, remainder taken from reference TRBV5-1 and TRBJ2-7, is KAGVTQTPRYLIKTRGQQVTLSCSPISGHRSVSWYQQTPGQGLQFLFEYFSETQRNKGNFPGRFSGRQFSNSRSEMNVSTLELGDSALYLCASSGGTTSYNEQYFGPGTRLTVT.

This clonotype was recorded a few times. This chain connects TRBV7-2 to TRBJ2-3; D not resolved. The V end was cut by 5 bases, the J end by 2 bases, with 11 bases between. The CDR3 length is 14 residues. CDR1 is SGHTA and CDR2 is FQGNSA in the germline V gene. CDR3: CASSTYRHTDTQYF. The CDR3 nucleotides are TGTGCCAGCAGCACGTATAGGCACACAGATACGCAGTATTTT.

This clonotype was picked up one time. The CDR3 DNA reads as TGTGCCTGGAGTGTATGGGACACCTACGAGCAGTACTTC. This codes for CAWSVWDTYEQYF. This chain joins TRBV30 and TRBJ2-7, with D possibly TRBD1 on 6 matching bases. CDR1 is GTSNPN, CDR2 SVGIG, per germline (reference sequence). There are 13 residues in the CDR3. V lost 0 bases, J lost 2 bases, and 8 bases lay in between.

CDR3 in amino acids: CASSYRVWTYNEQFF. CDR3 bases: TGTGCCAGCAGTTACCGCGTCTGGACATACAATGAGCAGTTCTTC. The V and J genes are TRBV6-2 or TRBV6-3 and TRBJ2-1; possible D gene TRBD1, 5 bases. The V gene's germline CDR1 is MNHEY and CDR2 SVGEGT. The CDR3 has 15 residues. Trimming left V 2 bases short and J 4 bases short, with 12 bases between.

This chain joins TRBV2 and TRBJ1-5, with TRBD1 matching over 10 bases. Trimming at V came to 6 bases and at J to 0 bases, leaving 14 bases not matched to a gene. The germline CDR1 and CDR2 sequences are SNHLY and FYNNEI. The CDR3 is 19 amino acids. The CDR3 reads CASRPLRGQGSYSNQPQHF. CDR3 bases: TGTGCCAGCAGGCCCCTGCGGGGACAGGGGTCATATAGCAATCAGCCCCAGCATTTT. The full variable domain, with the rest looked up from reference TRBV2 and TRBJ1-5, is EPEVTQTPSHQVTQMGQEVILRCVPISNHLYFYWYRQILGQKVEFLVSFYNNEISEKSEIFDDQFSVERPDGSNFTLKIRSTKLEDSAMYFCASRPLRGQGSYSNQPQHFGDGTRLSIL.